The clone carrying this TCR beta chain was recorded a few times. Germline V CDR1 and CDR2: SNHLY, FYNNEI. The CDR3 length is 12 residues. V lost 11 bases and J lost 4, with 14 bases in between. Assay: immunoSEQ multiplex PCR; the TCRdb copy retains only in-frame clones and omits some. The top ten hold 34% of the sample, which has 650,000 to 700,000 clones, about 92% seen once. These data are taken from a study of shared clonotypes between healthy human individuals. All the donors were Caucasian adults who lived in Nashville, Tennessee. The chain combines TRBV2 with TRBJ1-2; TRBD1 is a possible D gene (5 bases). Sequencing was done on a sample of memory CD8+ T cells from PBMCs. Regarding subset: CD45RO+ cells pooled with CCR7-negative TemRA cells. The clonotype originates from a man between 18 and 35 years old in good health. Some clones in this sample may be carry-over from other donors' samples. The CDR3 loop reads CALTTVFYGYTF. CDR3 nucleotide sequence: TGTGCCCTAACGACAGTTTTCTATGGCTACACCTTC. The variable domain in full, with the rest retrieved from reference TRBV2 and TRBJ1-2, is EPEVTQTPSHQVTQMGQEVILRCVPISNHLYFYWYRQILGQKVEFLVSFYNNEISEKSEIFDDQFSVERPDGSNFTLKIRSTKLEDSAMYFCALTTVFYGYTFGSGTRLTVV.